This is a list of T cell receptor beta chains from one sample in a study of vaccination and CD4 T cells after COVID-19. TCRdb passed the PCR reads through MiXCR, listing each CDR3 protein once. The sample shows 8,900 or so distinct CDR3 sequences, roughly 30% of them seen only once. Their antigen targets remain unknown. Input material: CD4+ T cells from blood, cultured in vitro. These receptor sequences come from a human donor in good health. Both conserved end residues are part of each CDR3. Fields, in order: V gene, clone size, J gene, CDR3 protein. Size values are once, few and many counts, or a class for expanded clones, and some rows have none.

TRBV2	NA	TRBJ1-5	CASSHRAGSNQPQHF
TRBV6-1	NA	TRBJ1-2	CASSEGGQVFGYTF
TRBV10-1	few	TRBJ1-2	CASSESSRGPGYTF
TRBV14	NA	TRBJ1-2	CASSQGGRFNGYTF
TRBV2	few	TRBJ2-2	CASSEVRGNTGELFF
TRBV7-2	NA	TRBJ2-2	CASSSTTGLRTGELFF
TRBV2	NA	TRBJ1-4	CASSEQGGKLFF
TRBV19	NA	TRBJ1-2	CASGEGSTF
TRBV20-1	NA	TRBJ2-3	CSARITSGGYGTQYF
TRBV20-1	NA	TRBJ2-7	CSAIRTRVNTGEQYF
TRBV6-2/TRBV6-3	NA	TRBJ2-7	CASSFRQGAREQYF
TRBV7-2	NA	TRBJ2-1	CASSLVGTSATEQFF
TRBV6-2/TRBV6-3	NA	TRBJ1-2	CASTGTGYGYTF
TRBV20-1	few	TRBJ2-2	CSARMGTSTGELFF
TRBV6-5	few	TRBJ1-1	CASSYRGGAFF
TRBV20-1	NA	TRBJ2-3	CSAFGRGGPSTDTQYF
TRBV19	NA	TRBJ1-5	CASSINLWGAGQPQHF
TRBV3-1	NA	TRBJ1-1	CASSPLDRVRNTEAFF
TRBV11-2	NA	TRBJ2-3	CASSLVGGQYTQYF
TRBV20-1	NA	TRBJ2-5	CSATTSGGAPETQYF
TRBV30	NA	TRBJ1-1	CAWITGALYTEAFF
TRBV5-8	NA	TRBJ1-2	CASSFWGPGHGYTF
TRBV6-1	NA	TRBJ2-4	CASSNPTGDVYIQYF
TRBV6-1	NA	TRBJ2-1	CASTQGGEQFF
TRBV4-1	NA	TRBJ2-3	CASSPTGDPTDTQYF
TRBV25-1	NA	TRBJ2-7	CASSEAGYEQYF
TRBV28	NA	TRBJ1-2	CASSLPSNDRASGYTF
TRBV27	few	TRBJ1-5	CASSSGTGVGVEPQHF
TRBV4-2	NA	TRBJ2-1	CASSQGQGRSYNEQFF
TRBV7-9	once	TRBJ2-7	CASSLGLRTVVPYHEQYF
TRBV5-1	NA	TRBJ1-1	CASSWTPGTGTEAFF
TRBV7-3	NA	TRBJ2-1	CASSLKFRRGSYNEQFF
TRBV3-1	NA	TRBJ1-2	CASSQDPGPNNYGYTF
TRBV20-1	NA	TRBJ2-3	CSAALYAPDTQYF
TRBV20-1	medium-sized	TRBJ1-2	CSAREDRELYGYTF
TRBV2	NA	TRBJ1-2	CASSWDGAYGYTF
TRBV7-2	few	TRBJ1-5	CASSSETGTNQPQHF
TRBV11-1	few	TRBJ2-5	CASSPKSVALETQYF
TRBV12-3/TRBV12-4	few	TRBJ1-2	CASSLVGNYGYTF
TRBV6-1	NA	TRBJ2-3	CASRNRVGGTDTQYF
TRBV20-1	NA	TRBJ2-1	CSARDLQGPFNEQFF
TRBV6-5	NA	TRBJ1-3	CASSWRGSGNTIYF
TRBV6-2/TRBV6-3	NA	TRBJ2-7	CASSYSNHEQYF
TRBV7-3	NA	TRBJ1-1	CASSSTRDTEAFF
TRBV5-8	NA	TRBJ2-5	CASSPSRRAQETQYF
TRBV2	few	TRBJ2-5	CASSGTVAETQYF
TRBV5-4	few	TRBJ2-5	CASSLAGGTPETQYF
TRBV27	NA	TRBJ1-6	CASSLKQGSGSPLHF
TRBV6-1	few	TRBJ1-3	CASSKDWGNTIYF
TRBV5-4	NA	TRBJ1-2	CASSLDRGLWLPF
TRBV7-3	NA	TRBJ2-1	CASSFSGENEQFF
TRBV7-9	NA	TRBJ1-5	CASSRTGWNQPQHF
TRBV20-1	NA	TRBJ1-2	CSARDSNVGQGNGYTF
TRBV29-1	NA	TRBJ2-3	CSVEDRLVRSTDTQYF
TRBV20-1	NA	TRBJ2-4	CSAREGALSDIQYF
TRBV28	NA	TRBJ1-2	CASRGGGSRSGYTF
TRBV2	NA	TRBJ1-1	CASRGSGGTEAFF
TRBV20-1	NA	TRBJ1-6	CSASLGAGGDSPLHF
TRBV21-1	NA	TRBJ2-7	CASRDPGRFSYEQYF